The clone carrying this TCR beta chain has at least ten counts. The data stem from a study of T cells after yellow fever vaccination. TCRdb redid the calling of the 5' RACE reads with MiXCR, one entry per CDR3 protein. The sample includes a few hundred thousand distinct CDR3 sequences, 8.7% of them seen just once. The V gene's germline CDR1 is SEHNR and CDR2 FQNEAQ (reference sequence). This CDR3 has 13 residues. The V end lost 7 bases, the J end lost 4 bases, and 11 bases lay between the germline ends. The chain joins TRBV7-9 to TRBJ2-1; tentatively, D is TRBD1 (6 bases). This TCR was recovered from a young man who received the YFV17D yellow fever vaccine. Material: CD4+ T cells sorted from PBMCs, obtained 5 days after the yellow fever booster vaccination. This chain's CDR3 is CASILDSYNEQFF. CDR3 in DNA: TGTGCCAGCATCTTGGACAGTTACAATGAGCAGTTCTTC.